This entry concerns a single T cell receptor (beta chain). This CDR3 has 16 residues. Germline V CDR1 and CDR2: SGHRS, YFSETQ. The ends were cut back, 5 bases at V and 0 bases at J, with 17 bases in the middle. The source of the sample is a study of response to subunit inactivated influenza vaccine. TCRdb analysed the RT-PCR reads with MiXCR anew, one entry per CDR3 protein. The sample lists 500,000 to 600,000 distinct CDR3 sequences; about 11% were seen once. These data were also filed under a second study, of T cells expressing NK-cell markers. That study reports: It was by 5'RACE template switching with UMIs that TCR beta cDNA was made.

The J gene is TRBJ2-5, the V gene TRBV5-1, with D possibly TRBD1 on 6 matching bases. Sequencing was performed on PBMCs from blood, taken on the day of vaccination. The sequence came from a man aged 50 or older who received an inactivated influenza vaccine. The DNA of the CDR3 is TGCGCCAGCAGATTGACCCCTACAGGGTACCAAGAGACCCAGTACTTC. Amino acid sequence: CASRLTPTGYQETQYF.